The rows below give T cell receptor beta chains drawn from one sample of a study of T cell changes during pregnancy in multiple sclerosis. Measured with immunoSEQ multiplex PCR; TCRdb has only the in-frame clones, and not every one. The repertoire includes roughly 51,000 clones, around 93% of them detected once, and 0.15% to 0.2% sits in the top ten. The sample consisted of CD4+ T cells from peripheral blood mononuclear cells, taken after pregnancy. The receptors stem from a female donor in good health, enrolled as a control in a pregnancy study. The CDR3 runs from the conserved cysteine through the conserved F or W. Fields, in order: J gene, V gene, CDR3 protein.

TRBJ2-7 TRBV4-1 CASSPTPRDRVHEQYF
TRBJ1-3 TRBV6-5 CASSLGPGGNTIYF
TRBJ1-1 TRBV18 CASSPSENTEAFF
TRBJ1-1 TRBV5-1 CASSSGVRLVNTEAFF
TRBJ2-5 TRBV5-1 CASSLIDRGETQYF
TRBJ1-5 TRBV7-2 CASSFSTAQNQPQHF
TRBJ2-1 TRBV18 CASLDQPSIYNEQFF
TRBJ2-5 TRBV28 CASSLPGAGSKQETQYF
TRBJ1-5 TRBV7-2 CASREGGGSYSNQPQHF
TRBJ2-5 TRBV14 CASSQDLRTSQETQYF
TRBJ1-6 TRBV5-6 CASRTARNSPLHF
TRBJ2-4 TRBV7-2 CASSPDRGSAKNIQYF
TRBJ1-6 TRBV18 CASSPGGESPLHF
TRBJ1-2 TRBV28 CASSLWTDRAKYGYTF
TRBJ2-3 TRBV7-9 CASSARQGTDTQYF
TRBJ1-1 TRBV6-1 CASSARIGGGMNTEAFF
TRBJ2-7 TRBV18 CASSRSSGTDEQYF
TRBJ1-2 TRBV2 CASSGNRWDYGYTF
TRBJ2-7 TRBV7-2 CASSPLSGF
TRBJ2-2 TRBV7-9 CASTLGGGSTGELFF
TRBJ1-4 TRBV18 CASSPPGSLNEKLFF
TRBJ2-1 TRBV12-5 CASGSPGTANEQFF
TRBJ2-5 TRBV7-2 CASRPLAGGPWETQYF
TRBJ1-1 TRBV5-8 CASSLSRGRTEAFF
TRBJ1-5 TRBV7-6 CASSPEDGGFNQPQHF
TRBJ2-7 TRBV7-2 CASSSDRNYEQYF
TRBJ1-2 TRBV4-1 CASRQADRSPYGYTF
TRBJ2-2 TRBV2 CASSRQGRGELFF
TRBJ1-1 TRBV5-6 CASSLRSEAFF
TRBJ2-1 TRBV27 CASSLLSGGANEQFF
TRBJ1-2 TRBV4-3 CASSQGTGGYGYTF
TRBJ2-7 TRBV6-6 CASSSTLDYEQYF
TRBJ2-2 TRBV2 CAHGRVRGNTGELFF
TRBJ2-3 TRBV30 CAWSGLADTQYF
TRBJ2-3 TRBV7-3 CASSPGGVGTDTQYF
TRBJ1-2 TRBV9 CASERGSYGYTF
TRBJ1-6 TRBV25-1 CASSERGENSPLHF
TRBJ2-2 TRBV19 CASRETGGPTGELFF
TRBJ2-2 TRBV9 CASETAPNTGELFF
TRBJ1-2 TRBV5-1 CASSGGQGPYGYTF
TRBJ1-4 TRBV19 CASRQSRDRGDKLFF
TRBJ2-3 TRBV4-1 CASSQVGGRDTQYF
TRBJ1-2 TRBV4-2 CASSQPRGQDGYTF
TRBJ2-1 TRBV7-6 CATTSGGYNEQFF
TRBJ2-3 TRBV5-8 CASSLGLAGGLYTDTQYF
TRBJ2-7 TRBV18 CASSVARGNYEQYF
TRBJ1-5 TRBV28 CASTVRTGIYSNQPQHF
TRBJ2-7 TRBV5-5 CASRIGTGPSYEQYF
TRBJ2-1 TRBV5-5 CASSLAGEFYNEQFF
TRBJ2-5 TRBV18 CASSPGGTETQYF
TRBJ2-7 TRBV19 CASSASGAGIYEQYF
TRBJ1-3 TRBV7-2 CASSKGPGGSGNTIYF
TRBJ2-5 TRBV4-3 CASSQEGDRQETQYF
TRBJ2-7 TRBV5-1 CASSSGGGVTYEQYF
TRBJ2-7 TRBV11-3 CASSYDRLTYEQYF